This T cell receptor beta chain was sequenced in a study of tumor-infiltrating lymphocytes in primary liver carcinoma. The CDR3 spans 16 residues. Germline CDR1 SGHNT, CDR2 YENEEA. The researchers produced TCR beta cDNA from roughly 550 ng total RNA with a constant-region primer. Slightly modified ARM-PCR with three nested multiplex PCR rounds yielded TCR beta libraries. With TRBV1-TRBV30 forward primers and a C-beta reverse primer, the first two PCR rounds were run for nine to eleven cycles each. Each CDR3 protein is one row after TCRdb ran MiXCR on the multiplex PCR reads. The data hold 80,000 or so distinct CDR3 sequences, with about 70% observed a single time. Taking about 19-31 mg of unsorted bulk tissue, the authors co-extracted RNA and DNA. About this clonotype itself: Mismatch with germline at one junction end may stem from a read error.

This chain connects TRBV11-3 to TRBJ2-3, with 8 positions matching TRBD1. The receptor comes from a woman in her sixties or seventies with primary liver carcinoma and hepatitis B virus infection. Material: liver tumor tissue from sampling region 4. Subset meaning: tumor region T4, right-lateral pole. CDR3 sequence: CASSARQGSSTDRQYF. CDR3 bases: TGTGCCAGCAGCGCCCGACAGGGGTCAAGCACAGATAGGCAGTACTTT.